This TCR beta chain was sequenced for a study of cytomegalovirus exposure and HLA in healthy donors (dated by TCRdb to 2015 to 2018). Some background on the complete study: An earlier analysis of approximately 550 of the donors reported about 290 Gb of sequence data and 100 million to 130 million unique TCR beta sequences from roughly 200 million T cells. Every repertoire in the discovery cohort had been generated on one and the same sequencing platform. HLA typing included class I and class II loci at four-digit resolution. The number of donors typed differed by locus, with roughly 620-630 for A, B, C, DRB1 and DQB1, roughly 550 for DQA1, 600 to 610 for DPA1, and roughly 450 for DPB1. Across approximately 400 genotyped donors of the cohort, an average of roughly 250,000 unique TCR beta nucleotide sequences per donor were sequenced, and approximately 17% of those sequences were non-productive. Of the roughly 410 genotyped donors, over 80% were placed in the genetic ancestry cluster associated with self-reported Caucasian donors. High-throughput TCR immunosequencing, statistical association of individual TCRs with disease status, and machine learning were combined to predict cytomegalovirus infection status. The study aimed to test whether signatures of past pathogen exposure could be identified by cataloging public T cell receptors. Four or five DR-DQ haplotypes were handled as single units for association and clustering because linkage in the cohort was strong. A later genetic analysis used genome-wide SNP genotypes for about 65% of the 666 donors, treating that subset as a discovery cohort. The study used immunosequencing to profile the T cell repertoires of approximately 640 subjects and linked those repertoires to cytomegalovirus serostatus. To study patterns of TCR occurrence, a later analysis re-analyzed previously published TCR beta repertoires from more than 550 donors and added high-resolution HLA genotyping. In addition to the first cohort of several hundred subjects, a separate validation cohort of approximately 130 different subjects was used. The later analysis used no new phenotypic data to find candidate immune exposures, relying instead on TCR beta sequences and their occurrence across donors. Roughly 300 gigabases of sequencing data and around 85 million unique TCR sequences made up an early release that covered 640 HLA-typed donors. Alongside the repertoire data, information on donor age, sex, ethnicity and CMV serostatus was compiled. To decide whether each TCR beta V gene segment behaved as functional or pseudogenic, an earlier analysis of fewer than 750 of the donors relied on high-throughput TCR beta sequencing. What the study reported, not specific to this receptor: In a later analysis, most CMV-associated TCR beta chains were found to appear HLA-restricted, with HLA associations seemingly driven largely by CMV exposure. A later analysis found that HLA-associated TCR beta chains were more clonally expanded and had lower generation probabilities than equally common non-associated chains. The earlier analysis of 587 of the donors excluded roughly 17 rarely observed V segments, including chromosome 9 orphons, because counts were too low. In a later analysis, the rate of TCR association differed among HLA loci, with DRB1 alleles having the most associated TCRs and HLA-C alleles having the fewest. Across donors, most TCR sequences were observed very rarely, whereas some public TCRs were present in many individuals. A further reported finding was that TCR beta sequences accurately predicted the HLA-A and HLA-B alleles for most subjects in the first cohort. Because some donors lacked HLA typing at each locus, the association tests relied only on the typed subset. The sequencing pipeline was judged likely to have produced a cluster of highly shared sequence variants as a technical artifact. Presence/absence analyses assumed roughly uniform sequencing depth across donors, an assumption that may not hold. Several of the top co-occurrence clusters appeared to be linked to parvovirus B19, influenza, CMV and Epstein-Barr virus, according to a later analysis. A later genetic analysis associated a missense DCLRE1C variant with V-gene and J-gene trimming of TCR beta chains, and an independent cohort replicated the association. The classifier was reported to diagnose cytomegalovirus status with high specificity and sensitivity in both the original and validation cohorts. In vitro tests confirmed that three of the cytomegalovirus-associated TCR beta chains recognize cytomegalovirus antigens. The 87-base-pair reads could not distinguish some IMGT-functional V segments, including TRBV6-2 and TRBV6-3, so those segments were excluded. Strong co-occurrence of HLA alleles, especially DR and DQ, made assigning TCR associations to individual alleles difficult. This cohort had only TCR beta chains sequenced, and the lack of alpha or paired-chain data limited which features could be detected. The only immune exposure information available for the cohort was CMV serostatus. Correlated functional status among segregating V segments might be attributable to linkage disequilibrium, but an unknown experimental factor could not be ruled out. A later analysis associated approximately 17,000 TCR beta sequences with specific HLA alleles at a false discovery rate of 0.05. In the study, some 180 TCR beta chains were listed as associated with cytomegalovirus. According to a later genetic analysis, donors in an Asian-associated ancestry cluster had fewer N-insertions in productive TCRs than the roughly 700-donor mean. It was suggested by the authors that the approach could potentially be generalized to other disease states and immunological phenotypes. In an earlier analysis of 500 to 650 of the donors, most TCR beta V segments appeared in productive rearrangements about 90% or about 30% of the time, broadly matching IMGT annotations.

Library preparation was by the immunoSEQ multiplex PCR assay. For the multiplex PCR, a mixture combining 60 forward primers for TCR Vbeta segments and 13 reverse primers for TCR Jbeta segments was used. The CDR3 region of rearranged TCR beta genes was amplified from genomic DNA by a multiplex PCR assay. The Illumina HiSeq System was used to sequence the amplified TCR beta libraries as 87-base-pair reads. The authors' pipeline ran thus. Across the 670 or so repertoires, a later analysis counted about 81 million unique TCR beta chains, 8.5 million to 12 million of which were shared by at least two donors. A nearest-neighbor algorithm error-corrected the raw reads and collapsed the reads into unique sequences, merging closely related sequences to remove PCR and sequencing errors. V, D and J gene segments were assigned by aligning CDR3 sequences to IMGT reference sequences. For a sequence to be retained, a match of at least six nucleotides to both a V gene segment and a J gene segment was required. A rearrangement counted as productive if the CDR3 had no stop codons and remained in frame with V and J, and every other rearrangement counted as non-productive. Following IMGT convention, CDR3 was defined as the stretch from the second conserved V-encoded cysteine to the conserved J-encoded phenylalanine. Sequences without an unambiguous match to a single V gene segment were excluded from the earlier analysis of 500 to 700 of the donors. In an earlier analysis of 587 of the donors, V segments were called functional above 56.7% productive rearrangements and were called segregating when the between-donor standard deviation exceeded 5%. A statistical classification framework was built for diagnosing cytomegalovirus status from the catalog of TCR beta chain sequences. A later analysis assigned V and J genes by comparing TCR nucleotide sequences with IMGT/GENE-DB human TR gene sequences. A later analysis assigned CDR3 sequences and most-parsimonious VDJ recombination scenarios with the TCRdist pipeline. In a later analysis, every TCR beta chain was defined by the combination of its CDR3 amino acid sequence and its V-gene family, and reads without a unique V-gene family were dropped. In a later analysis, 500 to 650 highly shared, low-generation-probability nucleotide sequences were removed to address suspected cross-contamination and a sequencing artifact. In a later analysis, a clonal expansion index was calculated for each public chain from normalized within-repertoire ranks of inferred template counts. Generation probabilities in a later analysis came from a VDJ recombination model fitted to out-of-frame rearrangements, and those results were checked against IGoR. Hypergeometric tests were used in a later analysis to score TCR-TCR, TCR-HLA and TCR-CMV co-occurrence, with a repertoire-size bias correction applied to the TCR pairs. False discovery rates were estimated in a later analysis by permuting HLA or CMV assignments 20 times. A later analysis grouped co-occurring TCRs with DBSCAN, adding TCRdist sequence similarity when clustering within HLA-allele-positive subsets. Co-occurrence clustering excluded repertoires with fewer than 30,000 or more than 120,000 public chains, plus five with anomalous nucleotide sharing. Imported from immuneACCESS, the table was reduced by TCRdb to in-frame sequences with V and J called. These copies leave out some clones; in studies compared against another copy, an unresolved V gene accounts for under half, and the cause of the remainder is not known. V, J and clone size are taken as reported in that table, and D and trimming were inferred from the DNA itself. The sample has around 180,000 clones on record, roughly 71% of them singletons. The ten biggest clones cover about 1.6% of the sample.

The cohort consisted of 600 to 700 healthy bone marrow donors. At the time of sampling, all cohort members were nominally healthy, though unrecorded immune exposures were likely present. The donor was CMV seronegative and was included in the group of 352 seronegative cohort members. A peripheral blood sample was collected from each donor, and TCR beta sequencing was performed on peripheral blood mononuclear cells. Genomic DNA extraction from the blood cell samples was performed with the Qiagen DNeasy Blood Extraction Kit. To note about this clone: The specificity of this receptor is unknown. Within one base of it there is no much larger clone, and no base qualities were kept.

The V and J ends are trimmed by 1 base and 6 bases, leaving 9 bases between them. From the cysteine up to the phenylalanine, the CDR3 has a length of 13 residues. Only CDR3 DNA remains: 39 bases, in frame from the first base. Sequences MGHRA (CDR1) and YSYEKL (CDR2) are obtained from the germline V gene. The rearranged chain carries TRBV4-1 and TRBJ1-2; a tentative D match to TRBD1 spans 5 bases. Sequenced: PBMCs. The sequence was collected from a girl aged 10 to 17 in good health and CMV-seronegative. The CDR3 region has the sequence CASSQGPQDGYTF. The sequence in DNA is TGCGCCAGCAGCCAAGGACCACAGGATGGCTACACCTTC.